This TCR beta chain was obtained from a study of post-analysis software for immune sequencing data. Study-level background: Patients had relapsing-remitting, secondary progressive or progressive-relapsing multiple sclerosis; some lacked subtype.

Each TCR beta cDNA library carried unique molecular identifiers. Researchers reported roughly 0.5 million cDNA molecules coming from 1 to 10 million T cells. TCRdb analysed the PCR reads with MiXCR anew, one entry per CDR3 protein. The data show about 820,000 distinct CDR3 sequences, with 53% seen just once and roughly 4.4% held by the top ten. The receptor comes from a girl between 10 and 17 years old with multiple sclerosis. The specimen sequenced was blood.

The chain's CDR3 is CASSLSRTSGSWDEQFF. The DNA of the CDR3 is TGTGCCAGCAGCTTATCAAGGACTAGCGGGAGTTGGGATGAGCAGTTCTTC. The chain joins TRBV7-6 to TRBJ2-1; 13 nucleotides match TRBD2. The CDR3 totals 17 residues. The germline V gene has CDR1 SGHVS and CDR2 FNYEAQ. The V segment lost 2 bases and the J segment 8 bases; nucleotides outside the gene matches: 9.